This TCR beta chain was found in a study of CD8 T cells in ankylosing spondylitis. Findings of the study overall: Ankylosing spondylitis blood appeared to be characterized by a TCR beta motif of about 8 highly homologous variants.

Concerning this clonotype: Its antigen is as yet unknown.

Using its own MiXCR run on the 5' RACE reads, TCRdb lists one record per CDR3 protein. The sample consists of roughly 450,000 distinct CDR3 sequences, roughly a quarter of them appearing once. Sequencing input: blood, either unsorted or a sorted T cell fraction (not recorded which). This TCR was recovered from a male donor with ankylosing spondylitis.

CDR3 nucleotides: TGCAGCGTTGCAGGGGATACGCAGTATTTT. It is translated as CSVAGDTQYF. The chain combines TRBV29-1 with TRBJ2-3; possibly TRBD1 for D (5 bases). CDR3 length: 10 residues. CDR1 SQVTM and CDR2 ANQGSEA come from the germline V gene. Trimming took 4 bases from V and 6 from J, leaving 5 bases between them.